These 24 T cell receptor beta chains were all obtained from the same sample, sequenced in a study of cytomegalovirus exposure and HLA in healthy donors (dated by TCRdb to the late 2010s). The library was made by the immunoSEQ multiplex PCR assay. Imported from immuneACCESS, the table was reduced by TCRdb to in-frame sequences with V and J called. These copies leave out some clones; in studies compared against another copy, an unresolved V gene accounts for under half, and the cause of the remainder is not known. This sample lists 100,000 to 130,000 clones; 90% to 96% were detected once. Jointly, the top ten make up roughly 0.66% of the sample. Sequenced input: PBMCs. These receptors came from a woman younger than 35 in good health and CMV-seronegative.

V usage is TRBV6-5 and J usage is TRBJ2-7; 7 nucleotides line up with TRBD2. The V gene end was trimmed by 0 bases and the J gene end by 4 bases; junction bases not matched to a gene: 6. Germline CDR1 and CDR2: MNHEY and SVGAGI. The CDR3 is 15 amino acids. CDR3 DNA sequence: TGTGCCAGCAGTTACTCAGATCGGGGACTATACGAGCAGTACTTC. Translation: CASSYSDRGLYEQYF.

The chain carries TRBV7-2 and TRBJ1-2; D possibly corresponds to TRBD1 (6 bases). Germline V gene data show CDR1 as SGHTA and CDR2 as FQGNSA. The CDR3 has 14 amino acids. V gave up 5 bases and J gave up 0 bases, with 10 bases separating them. The CDR3 region has the DNA TGTGCCAGCAGCCACAGGGAGTCTAACTATGGCTACACCTTC. Protein: CASSHRESNYGYTF.

The rearrangement uses TRBV27 and TRBJ1-1; perhaps TRBD1 as D (6 bases). Trimming shortened V by 6 bases and J by 6 bases, and 14 bases separated the two germline ends. CDR1 MNHEY and CDR2 SMNVEV come from the germline V gene (reference sequence). CDR3 size: 13 residues. The CDR3 DNA follows: TGTGCCAGCAGAAAAACAGGGTACGCTGAAGCTTTCTTT. It specifies CASRKTGYAEAFF.

This chain links TRBV20-1 with TRBJ2-1; the D is unclear. The CDR3 is made up of 11 amino acids. V lost 1 base and J lost 5, with 3 bases in between. The germline V gene has CDR1 DFQATT and CDR2 SNEGSKA (reference sequence). The CDR3 loop reads CSARGDNEQFF. The CDR3 region has the DNA TGCAGTGCTAGAGGCGACAATGAGCAGTTCTTC.

This clone was counted a few times. The chain is built from TRBV5-5 and TRBJ2-3; no reliable D call. The V end lost 5 bases, the J end lost 7 bases, and 11 bases lay between the germline ends. Germline V gives CDR1 SGHKS, CDR2 YYEKEE (reference sequence). This CDR3 spans 12 amino acids. DNA for the CDR3: TGTGCCAGCAGTCCAACTAAAAATACGCAGTATTTT. It translates to CASSPTKNTQYF. Full variable domain (outside the CDR3, taken from reference TRBV5-5 and TRBJ2-3): DAGVTQSPTHLIKTRGQQVTLRCSPISGHKSVSWYQQVLGQGPQFIFQYYEKEERGRGNFPDRFSARQFPNYSSELNVNALLLGDSALYLCASSPTKNTQYFGPGTRLTVL.

The chain carries TRBV5-1 and TRBJ2-3; tentative D call: TRBD1 (6 bases). Looked up from germline, CDR1 is SGHRS and CDR2 is YFSETQ. CDR3 length equals 16 residues. V was shortened by 1 base and J by 6 bases, with 18 bases between the two germline ends. The chain's CDR3 is CASSLIGSRGGDTQYF. CDR3 coding DNA: TGCGCCAGCAGCTTGATAGGCTCCAGGGGTGGGGATACGCAGTATTTT.

This clone has only a few counts. The gene calls are TRBV6-5 and TRBJ2-7; TRBD1 might be the D (6 bases). The CDR3 loop spans 13 amino acids. Germline CDR1 and CDR2: MNHEY and SVGAGI. Deletions cut 5 bases from V and 2 bases from J, with 10 bases between. CDR3 DNA sequence: TGTGCCAGCAGTAACCGACAGGCCTACGAGCAGTACTTC. Its translation: CASSNRQAYEQYF.

This sequence joins TRBV5-6 and TRBJ2-5; 11 bases fit TRBD1. The CDR3 consists of 15 residues. The V and J ends lost 4 bases and 5 bases, in that order; junction bases with no gene match: 7. Germline CDR1 SGHDT, CDR2 YYEEEE. The CDR3 DNA reads as TGTGCCAGCAGCATGCGGACAGGGGGCTTGGAGACCCAGTACTTC. It is translated as CASSMRTGGLETQYF.

The chain links TRBV10-3 to TRBJ2-3; the D gene is possibly TRBD1 (6 bases). The V end lost 4 bases, the J end lost 5 bases, and 16 bases lay between the germline ends. This CDR3 spans 15 amino acids. Germline loops: CDR1 ENHRY, CDR2 SYGVKD. The CDR3 DNA sequence: TGTGCCATCAGTGGGACAGAGGGCCGGGGAGATACGCAGTATTTT. It yields the protein CAISGTEGRGDTQYF.

The rearrangement links TRBV2 to TRBJ2-4; tentatively, D is TRBD1 (5 bases). V was trimmed by 3 bases and J by 9 bases, leaving 9 bases between them. The germline V gene encodes CDR1 SNHLY and CDR2 FYNNEI. This CDR3 spans 12 amino acids. DNA for the CDR3: TGTGCCAGCAGTGAGGACACAAGCATTCAGTACTTC. Its translation: CASSEDTSIQYF.

The chain links TRBV18 to TRBJ2-5; 7 bases are a match to TRBD2. V trimming: 2 bases; J trimming: 1 base; junction bases outside the gene matches: 4. Germline V gene sequence: CDR1 KGHSH, CDR2 LQKENI. The CDR3 is 15 residues long. CDR3 amino acids: CASSPMGGAQETQYF. The CDR3 coding sequence is TGTGCCAGCTCACCAATGGGAGGGGCCCAAGAGACCCAGTACTTC.

J is TRBJ1-2 and V is TRBV5-1; TRBD1 might be the D (5 bases). The germline V and J ends were trimmed by 4 bases and 4 bases, with 14 bases remaining between them. The length of the CDR3 is 14 residues. The germline V gene encodes CDR1 SGHRS and CDR2 YFSETQ. CDR3 sequence (DNA): TGCGCCAGCAGCACGGGGGATGGAAGCTATGGCTACACCTTC. This codes for CASSTGDGSYGYTF.

This sequence joins TRBV5-4 and TRBJ2-1; 8 bases match TRBD2. The V segment lost 0 bases and the J segment 7 bases; nucleotides outside the gene matches: 6. CDR3 length equals 15 residues. Germline assignment: CDR1 SGHNT and CDR2 YYREEE (reference sequence). CDR3 bases: TGTGCCAGCAGCTTGGATCCGGGGGGGAAGAATGAGCAGTTCTTC. This gives the protein CASSLDPGGKNEQFF.

The chain has TRBV28 and TRBJ2-1; a possible D gene is TRBD2 (6 bases). The CDR3 consists of 17 residues. Germline CDR1 MDHEN, CDR2 SYDVKM. V lost 1 base to trimming and J lost 4 bases, with 17 bases between them. CDR3 loop: CASSLSGTFLVYNEQFF. Written as DNA, the CDR3 is TGTGCCAGCAGTTTATCTGGGACTTTCCTCGTGTACAATGAGCAGTTCTTC.

This sequence joins TRBV19 and TRBJ2-7; possible D gene TRBD2, 5 bases. This CDR3 spans 14 amino acids. The ends were cut back, 2 bases at V and 4 bases at J, with 12 bases in the middle. The germline gives CDR1 LNHDA, CDR2 SQIVND (reference sequence). CDR3 region: CASSIRGTGYEQYF. The CDR3 DNA reads as TGTGCCAGTAGTATACGGGGAACTGGGTACGAGCAGTACTTC.

The CDR3 is CASSPGPKAGGSYEQYF. CDR3 in DNA: TGTGCCAGCAGCCCTGGCCCCAAAGCGGGGGGCTCCTACGAGCAGTACTTC. The V gene is TRBV4-2, the J gene TRBJ2-7; TRBD2 aligns across 9 bases. The germline V gene encodes CDR1 LGHNA and CDR2 YNFKEQ. Trimming removed 4 bases from V and 0 bases from J; junction bases left unmatched: 10. The CDR3 contains 17 residues.

The chain has TRBV19 and TRBJ1-1; no clear D. The CDR3 contains 15 residues. Per germline, CDR1 LNHDA and CDR2 SQIVND (reference sequence). Trimming left V 1 base short and J 1 base short, with 10 bases between. The CDR3 coding sequence is TGTGCCAGTAGTATAGGCTGGACTGAGAACACTGAAGCTTTCTTT. Its protein is CASSIGWTENTEAFF.

The rearrangement links TRBV5-1 to TRBJ2-3, with 11 bases fitting TRBD1. The germline gives CDR1 SGHRS, CDR2 YFSETQ. V lost 5 bases and J lost 4; bases outside the gene matches: 6. CDR3 length equals 15 residues. The CDR3: CASSGTGGFADTQYF. CDR3 DNA: TGCGCCAGCAGTGGGACAGGGGGTTTCGCAGATACGCAGTATTTT.

This chain joins TRBV9 and TRBJ2-2, with a tentative D call TRBD2 (5 bases). This CDR3 has 16 amino acids. V was pared by 0 bases and J by 6 bases, with 15 bases between. The germline gives CDR1 SGDLS, CDR2 YYNGEE. The CDR3 region is CASSVGLVAGAGELFF. DNA for the CDR3: TGTGCCAGCAGCGTAGGACTGGTGGCGGGTGCCGGGGAGCTGTTTTTT.

This clone was seen once. The chain employs TRBV6-1 and TRBJ1-1; TRBD1 is a possible D gene (6 bases). Germline V CDR1 and CDR2: MNHNS, SASEGT. CDR3 length: 15 residues. V was shortened by 4 bases and J by 0 bases, with 12 bases between the two germline ends. For the CDR3, the DNA is TGTGCCAGCAGTGCCTTGACAGGTTTGAACACTGAAGCTTTCTTT. Translation gives CASSALTGLNTEAFF.

The rearrangement links TRBV9 to TRBJ1-4; TRBD1 matches at 7 bases. CDR3 length: 16 amino acids. V was clipped by 0 bases and J by 3 bases; unmatched bases: 5. The germline CDR1 and CDR2 sequences are SGDLS and YYNGEE. CDR3: CASSVGGTASNEKLFF. The DNA of the CDR3 is TGTGCCAGCAGCGTAGGGGGGACAGCCTCTAATGAAAAACTGTTTTTT. The full variable domain, rest sourced from reference TRBV9 and TRBJ1-4, is DSGVTQTPKHLITATGQRVTLRCSPRSGDLSVYWYQQSLDQGLQFLIQYYNGEERAKGNILERFSAQQFPDLHSELNLSSLELGDSALYFCASSVGGTASNEKLFFGSGTQLSVL.

The chain couples TRBV9 to TRBJ1-1, with unresolved D. Between the trimmed V and J ends, which lost 4 bases and 0 bases, there was a span of 13 bases. CDR1 SGDLS and CDR2 YYNGEE come from the germline V gene. The length of the CDR3 is 15 residues. The CDR3 coding sequence is TGTGCCAGCAGCCCCCGAGGAGGTCTGAACACTGAAGCTTTCTTT. Residues: CASSPRGGLNTEAFF.

Notes on this clone: A read error may produce the germline difference seen at one junction end. The chain is built from TRBV9 and TRBJ2-2; possible D gene TRBD2, 7 bases. Germline V CDR1 and CDR2: SGDLS, YYNGEE. This CDR3 spans 15 amino acids. This CDR3 reads CASSLGRGNAGELFF. CDR3 coding DNA: TGTGCCAGCAGCTTGGGGAGGGGGAACGCCGGGGAGCTGTTTTTT.

The gene calls are TRBV5-5 and TRBJ1-2; 8 nucleotides agree with TRBD1. The CDR3 extends over 15 amino acids. V lost 2 bases and J lost 6; bases outside the gene matches: 9. Germline CDR1 SGHKS, CDR2 YYEKEE (reference sequence). The CDR3 nucleotides are TGTGCCAGCAGCTTCTCGGACAGGGTATTGGATGGCTACACCTTC. It codes for CASSFSDRVLDGYTF.